This record covers a single T cell receptor beta chain. Germline CDR1 SGHRS, CDR2 YFSETQ. Trimming shortened V by 6 bases and J by 3 bases, and 9 bases separated the two germline ends. The CDR3 extends over 13 amino acids. The authors' processing: Reference gene primer amplification gave estimated nucleated cell counts. Here immunoSEQ multiplex PCR was the method, and the copy in TCRdb shows in-frame clones only, minus some. The V and J calls and clone size are taken from that table; D and trimming were inferred from the DNA. Of 250,000 or so clones listed, approximately 90% are singletons. These data originate in a study of blood T cell repertoires in COVID-19.

This sequence originates from a man younger than 45 with COVID-19, enrolled during active disease. The chain carries TRBV5-1 and TRBJ2-2; tentatively, D is TRBD1 (6 bases). Sequenced material: peripheral blood. This CDR3 reads CASTGVHTGELFF. For the CDR3, the DNA is TGCGCCAGCACAGGGGTTCACACCGGGGAGCTGTTTTTT.